This passage covers 10 T cell receptor beta chains from one sample sequenced in a study of T cell repertoires in cytomegalovirus infection (dated by TCRdb to about 2019). Instrument on record: Illumina HiSeq 1500. TCRdb's own reprocessing of the public reads used fastp at Q25 and MiXCR and kept productive beta chains. For every CDR3 protein sequence, its rows merge into one entry that carries the most common genes and DNA. This sample lists about 600,000 distinct CDR3 sequences; 24% were detected once. 8% of the sample is held by the ten biggest clonotypes. Source material: CD8+ T cells from PBMCs. These TCRs come from a human donor in good health (CMV status not recorded). Some clones in this sample may be carry-over from other donors' samples.

Note on this clonotype: A much larger clone differs from this one at a single base, so this may be a read error. The rearrangement uses TRBV6-2 or TRBV6-3 and TRBJ2-7; D is ambiguous. The CDR3 sequence is 13 residues long. Germline V gives CDR1 MNHEY, CDR2 SVGEGT. V lost 5 bases, J lost 2 bases, and 10 bases lay in between. CDR3 in amino acids: CASSDVRTYEQYF. In nucleotides, the CDR3 is TGTGCCAGCAGTGACGTTCGGACCTACGAGCAGTACTTC.

This clonotype was detected a few times. The V and J genes are TRBV28 and TRBJ1-1; a possible D gene is TRBD1 (6 bases). Germline V gene sequence: CDR1 MDHEN, CDR2 SYDVKM. This CDR3 has 13 residues. V lost 2 bases, J lost 7 bases, and 11 bases lay in between. The CDR3 sequence is CASSLQGYSEAFF. CDR3 coding DNA: TGTGCCAGCAGTTTACAGGGGTATAGTGAAGCTTTCTTT.

J is TRBJ2-1 and V is TRBV6-5; D gene uncertain. Trimming removed 6 bases at V and 7 bases at J, with 16 bases between. CDR1 is MNHEY, CDR2 SVGAGI, per germline. The CDR3 runs 14 residues. CDR3 residues: CASSYRTDGNEQFF. As DNA, the CDR3 is TGTGCCAGCAGCTACCGAACGGACGGAAATGAGCAGTTCTTC.

Remarks on this clonotype: Mismatch with germline at one junction end may stem from a read error. The chain carries TRBV7-9 and TRBJ2-5; 8 nucleotides match TRBD2. The CDR3 loop spans 15 amino acids. Germline CDR1 reads SEHNR; CDR2 reads FQNEAQ (reference sequence). This CDR3 reads CAGSPGHGGGETQYF. DNA for the CDR3: TGTGCCGGCAGCCCAGGCCATGGCGGGGGGGAGACCCAGTACTTC.

This clonotype was counted at least ten times. This chain links TRBV7-2 with TRBJ2-1, with TRBD2 matching over 8 bases. The CDR3 extends over 16 amino acids. Germline CDR1 and CDR2: SGHTA and FQGNSA. The V and J ends lost 2 bases and 7 bases, in that order; junction bases with no gene match: 10. The DNA of the CDR3 is TGTGCCAGCAGCTTAACTCCCGGGGGGGCGGGGAATGAGCAGTTCTTC. Its translation: CASSLTPGGAGNEQFF.

This chain uses TRBV29-1 with TRBJ2-1; tentative D call: TRBD2 (6 bases). Trimming pared 4 bases from V and 4 bases from J, leaving 14 bases between. The V gene's germline CDR1 is SQVTM and CDR2 ANQGSEA. This CDR3 contains 14 residues. Written as DNA, the CDR3 is TGCAGCGTTGGCGGGGAGTTAGGATACAATGAGCAGTTCTTC. This codes for CSVGGELGYNEQFF.

This clonotype was detected many times. The chain has TRBV7-8 and TRBJ2-2; 9 bases are a match to TRBD1. This CDR3 comprises 15 residues. V trimming: 5 bases; J trimming: 4 bases; junction bases outside the gene matches: 5. The V gene's germline CDR1 is SGHVS and CDR2 FQNEAQ. The CDR3 here is CASSTRTGVTGELFF. CDR3 DNA sequence: TGTGCCAGCAGCACAAGGACAGGGGTCACCGGGGAGCTGTTTTTT.

The V and J genes are TRBV19 and TRBJ1-5; D is unclear. V lost 2 bases, J lost 3 bases, and 17 bases lay in between. Germline CDR1 and CDR2: LNHDA and SQIVND (reference sequence). The CDR3 length is 17 residues. Written as DNA, the CDR3 is TGTGCCAGTAGTATAAAGAGGGAAATCGCTAACAATCAGCCCCAGCATTTT. It is translated as CASSIKREIANNQPQHF.

This clonotype was picked up a small number of times. The rearrangement links TRBV7-2 to TRBJ1-4; D may be TRBD1 (5 bases). The CDR3 is made up of 15 amino acids. Deletions cut 6 bases from V and 6 bases from J, with 17 bases between. CDR1 is SGHTA and CDR2 is FQGNSA in the germline V gene. The CDR3 DNA follows: TGTGCCAGCAGTTCAACTAGGGGACTAGATGAAAAACTGTTTTTT. Protein: CASSSTRGLDEKLFF. The full variable domain, rest sourced from reference TRBV7-2 and TRBJ1-4, is GAGVSQSPSNKVTEKGKDVELRCDPISGHTALYWYRQSLGQGLEFLIYFQGNSAPDKSGLPSDRFSAERTGGSVSTLTIQRTQQEDSAVYLCASSSTRGLDEKLFFGSGTQLSVL.

The rearrangement uses TRBV27 and TRBJ1-3; no reliable D call. CDR3 length: 14 residues. V was pared by 3 bases and J by 4 bases, with 10 bases between. The germline CDR1 and CDR2 sequences are MNHEY and SMNVEV (reference sequence). The CDR3 reads CASSFGVPGNTIYF. DNA of the CDR3: TGTGCCAGCAGTTTCGGGGTCCCCGGAAACACCATATATTTT.